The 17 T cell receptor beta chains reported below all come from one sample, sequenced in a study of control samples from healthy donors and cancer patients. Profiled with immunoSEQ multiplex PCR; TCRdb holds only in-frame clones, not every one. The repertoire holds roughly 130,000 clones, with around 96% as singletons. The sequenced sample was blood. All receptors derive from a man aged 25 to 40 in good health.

The CDR3 reads CASSERQGRGSTEAFF. In DNA, the CDR3 is TGTGCCAGCAGTGAAAGGCAGGGTAGGGGTAGCACTGAAGCTTTCTTT. The chain joins TRBV6-1 to TRBJ1-1; TRBD1 might be the D (5 bases). V dropped 2 bases and J dropped 4 bases, with 17 bases sitting between them. Germline CDR1 MNHNS, CDR2 SASEGT. This CDR3 spans 16 amino acids.

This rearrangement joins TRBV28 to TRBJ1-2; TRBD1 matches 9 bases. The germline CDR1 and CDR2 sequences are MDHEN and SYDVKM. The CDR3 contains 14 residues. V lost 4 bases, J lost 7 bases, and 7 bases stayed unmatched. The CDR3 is CASSSPGTGSGYTF. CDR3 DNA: TGTGCCAGCAGTTCTCCCGGGACAGGGTCTGGCTACACCTTC.

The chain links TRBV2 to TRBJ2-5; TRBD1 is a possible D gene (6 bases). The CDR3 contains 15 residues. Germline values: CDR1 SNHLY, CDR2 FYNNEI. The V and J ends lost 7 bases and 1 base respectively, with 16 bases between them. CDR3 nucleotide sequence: TGTGCCAGCAATGGCAGGGGATTAGGCCAAGAGACCCAGTACTTC. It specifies CASNGRGLGQETQYF.

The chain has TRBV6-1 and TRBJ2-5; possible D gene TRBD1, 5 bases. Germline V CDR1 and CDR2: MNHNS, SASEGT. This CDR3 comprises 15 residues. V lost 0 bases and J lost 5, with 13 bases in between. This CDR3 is CASSEAPGLGETQYF. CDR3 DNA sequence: TGTGCCAGCAGTGAAGCCCCAGGGCTCGGGGAGACCCAGTACTTC.

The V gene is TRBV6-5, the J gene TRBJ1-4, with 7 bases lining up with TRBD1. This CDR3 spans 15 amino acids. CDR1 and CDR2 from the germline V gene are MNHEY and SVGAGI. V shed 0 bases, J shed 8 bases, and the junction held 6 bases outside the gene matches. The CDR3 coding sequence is TGTGCCAGCAGTTACTCAGCAGGGGGGCAGGAAAAACTGTTTTTT. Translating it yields CASSYSAGGQEKLFF.

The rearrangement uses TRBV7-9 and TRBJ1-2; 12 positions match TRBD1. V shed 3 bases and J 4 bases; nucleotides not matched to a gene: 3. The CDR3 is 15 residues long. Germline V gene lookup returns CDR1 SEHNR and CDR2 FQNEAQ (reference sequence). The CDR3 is CASSLGQGAGYGYTF. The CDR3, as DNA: TGTGCCAGCAGCTTGGGACAGGGGGCTGGCTATGGCTACACCTTC.

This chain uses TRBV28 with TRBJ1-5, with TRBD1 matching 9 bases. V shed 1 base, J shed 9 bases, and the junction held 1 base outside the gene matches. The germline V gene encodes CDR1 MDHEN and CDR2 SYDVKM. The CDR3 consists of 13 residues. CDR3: CASSLSGQGPQHF. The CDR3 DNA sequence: TGTGCCAGCAGTTTATCGGGACAGGGGCCCCAGCATTTT.

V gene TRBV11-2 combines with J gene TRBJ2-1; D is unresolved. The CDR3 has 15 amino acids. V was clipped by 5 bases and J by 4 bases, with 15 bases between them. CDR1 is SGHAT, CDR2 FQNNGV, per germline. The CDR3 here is CASSPPRGQYNEQFF. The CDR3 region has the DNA TGTGCCAGCAGCCCTCCCCGTGGGCAGTACAATGAGCAGTTCTTC.

As DNA, the CDR3 is TGTGCCAGCAGCTTAGGAGTTGAAAGGTCCTCCTACGAGCAGTACTTC. It is translated as CASSLGVERSSYEQYF. V gene TRBV13 combines with J gene TRBJ2-7; D is undetermined. CDR1 is PRHDT and CDR2 is FYEKMQ in the germline V gene (reference sequence). The CDR3 has 16 residues. V shed 0 bases and J shed 0 bases, with 12 bases lying between them.

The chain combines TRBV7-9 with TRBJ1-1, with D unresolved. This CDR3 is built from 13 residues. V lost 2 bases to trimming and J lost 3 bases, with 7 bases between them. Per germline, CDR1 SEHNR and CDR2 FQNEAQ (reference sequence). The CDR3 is CASSLSRDTEAFF. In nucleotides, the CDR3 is TGTGCCAGCAGCTTATCTAGGGACACTGAAGCTTTCTTT.

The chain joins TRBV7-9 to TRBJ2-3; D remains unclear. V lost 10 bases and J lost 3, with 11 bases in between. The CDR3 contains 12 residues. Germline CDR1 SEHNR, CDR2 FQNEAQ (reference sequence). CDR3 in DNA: TGTGCCACAAGACGGGCGACAGATACGCAGTATTTT. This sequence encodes CATRRATDTQYF.

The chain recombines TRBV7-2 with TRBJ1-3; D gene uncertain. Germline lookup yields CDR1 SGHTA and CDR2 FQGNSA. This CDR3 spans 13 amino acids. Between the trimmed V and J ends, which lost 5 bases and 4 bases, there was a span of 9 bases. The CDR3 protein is CASSRVYGNTIYF. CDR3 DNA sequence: TGTGCCAGCAGCCGGGTATACGGAAACACCATATATTTT.

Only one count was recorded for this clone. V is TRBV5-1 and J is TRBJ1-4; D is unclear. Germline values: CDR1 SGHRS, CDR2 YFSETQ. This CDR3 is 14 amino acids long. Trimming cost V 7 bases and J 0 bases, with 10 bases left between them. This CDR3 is CASSGLSTNEKLFF. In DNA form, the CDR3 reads TGCGCCAGCTCTGGCCTTTCAACTAATGAAAAACTGTTTTTT.

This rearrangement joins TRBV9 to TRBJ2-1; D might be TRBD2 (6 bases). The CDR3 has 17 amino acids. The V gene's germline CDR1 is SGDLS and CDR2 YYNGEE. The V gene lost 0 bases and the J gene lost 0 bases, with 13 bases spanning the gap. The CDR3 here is CASSVVGMGGSYNEQFF. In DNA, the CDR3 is TGTGCCAGCAGCGTAGTCGGGATGGGGGGCTCCTACAATGAGCAGTTCTTC.

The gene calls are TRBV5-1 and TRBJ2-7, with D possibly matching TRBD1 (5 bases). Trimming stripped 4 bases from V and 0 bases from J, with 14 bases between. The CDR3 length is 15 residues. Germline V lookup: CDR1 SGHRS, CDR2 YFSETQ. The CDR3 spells CASSHDRINSYEQYF. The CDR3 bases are TGCGCCAGCAGCCACGACAGAATAAACTCCTACGAGCAGTACTTC.

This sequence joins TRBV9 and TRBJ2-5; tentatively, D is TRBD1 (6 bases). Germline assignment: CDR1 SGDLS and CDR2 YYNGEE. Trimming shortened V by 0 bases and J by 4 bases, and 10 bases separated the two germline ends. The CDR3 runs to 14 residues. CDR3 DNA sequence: TGTGCCAGCAGCGTAGGGGCCAGGGGAGAGACCCAGTACTTC. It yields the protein CASSVGARGETQYF.

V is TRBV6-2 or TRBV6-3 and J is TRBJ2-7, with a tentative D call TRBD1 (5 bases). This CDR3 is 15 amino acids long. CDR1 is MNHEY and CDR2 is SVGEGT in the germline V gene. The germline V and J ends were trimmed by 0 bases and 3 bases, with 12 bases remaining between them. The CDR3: CASSYSKKGNYEQYF. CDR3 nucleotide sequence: TGTGCCAGCAGTTACTCTAAAAAGGGGAACTACGAGCAGTACTTC.